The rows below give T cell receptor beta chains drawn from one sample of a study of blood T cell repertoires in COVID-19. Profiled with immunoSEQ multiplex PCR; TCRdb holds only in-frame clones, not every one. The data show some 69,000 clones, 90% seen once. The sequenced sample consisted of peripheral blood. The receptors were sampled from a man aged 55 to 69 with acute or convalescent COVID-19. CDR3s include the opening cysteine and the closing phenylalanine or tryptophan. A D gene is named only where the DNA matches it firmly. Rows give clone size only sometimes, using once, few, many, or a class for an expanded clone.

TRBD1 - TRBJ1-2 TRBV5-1 TGCGCCAGCAGCCCGGGGACAGTTCGGCCTGTAAACTATGGCTACACCTTC CASSPGTVRPVNYGYTF
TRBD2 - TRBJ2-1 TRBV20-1 TGCAGTGCTAGTAACCGGGGACTAGCGGGGGGAAACCGGGTGGGCAATGAGCAGTTCTTC CSASNRGLAGGNRVGNEQFF
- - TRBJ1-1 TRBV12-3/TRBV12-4 TGTGCCAGCAGTTTAGGAGGGTTGGGTTTCTTT CASSLGGLGFF
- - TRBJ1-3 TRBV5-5 TGTGCCAGCAGGAGGATGTCCTCTGGAAACACCATATATTTT CASRRMSSGNTIYF
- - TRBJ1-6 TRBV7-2 TGTGCCAGCAGCTTAGTACAGCCGAACAATTCACCCCTCCACTTT CASSLVQPNNSPLHF
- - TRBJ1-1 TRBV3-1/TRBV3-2 TGTGCCAGCAGCCATGCCGGGGGAGCTTTCTTT CASSHAGGAFF
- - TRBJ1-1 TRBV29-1 TGCAGCGTTGCAAAAGGGGAATTTAACACTGAAGCTTTCTTT CSVAKGEFNTEAFF
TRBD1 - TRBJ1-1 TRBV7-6 TGTGCCAGCAGCCCTCGACAGGGGGCAACGACTGAAGCTTTCTTT CASSPRQGATTEAFF
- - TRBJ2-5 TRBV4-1 TGCGCCAGCTCACACCTTGGGGGGGCTAAACAAGAGACCCAGTACTTC CASSHLGGAKQETQYF
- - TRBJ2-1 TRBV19 TGTGCCAGCAGCTTGATTCGGGTCAATGAGCAGTTCTTC CASSLIRVNEQFF
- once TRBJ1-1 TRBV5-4 TGTGCCAGCAGCGGCAGCCGCGACAAGAACACTGAAGCTTTCTTT CASSGSRDKNTEAFF
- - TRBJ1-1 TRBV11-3 TGTGCCAGCAGCTCAAGCCGGGGAGGGGTAGCTTTCTTT CASSSSRGGVAFF
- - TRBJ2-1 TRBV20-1 TGCAGGGGTGGAGATACAAATGAGCAGTTCTTC CRGGDTNEQFF
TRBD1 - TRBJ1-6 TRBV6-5 TGTGCCAGCAGGTGGGGGCGGGACAGATATTCACCCCTCCACTTT CASRWGRDRYSPLHF
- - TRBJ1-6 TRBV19 TGTGCCAGTAGTGAGGACAGCTATAATTCACCCCTCCACTTT CASSEDSYNSPLHF
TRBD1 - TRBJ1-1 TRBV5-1 TGCGCCAGCAGCTTGGAGGCAGGGGGCATGAACACTGAAGCTTTCTTT CASSLEAGGMNTEAFF
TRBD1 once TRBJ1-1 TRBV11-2 TGTGCCAGCAGCCCGGCCGGGACAGGGTCGGCAGCTTTCTTT CASSPAGTGSAAFF
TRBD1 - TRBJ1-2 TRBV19 TGTGCCAGTAGTATAGTCGCCGGGACAGGGTATGGCTACACCTTC CASSIVAGTGYGYTF
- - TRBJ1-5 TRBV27 TGTGCCAGCAGTTTAGTCCCTCGGGGGGATCAGCCCCAGCATTTT CASSLVPRGDQPQHF
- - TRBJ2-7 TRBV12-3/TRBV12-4 TGTGCCAGCAGTTTAGGACGGAGCCACGAGCAGTACTTC CASSLGRSHEQYF
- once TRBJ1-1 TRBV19 TGTGCCAGTAATCAGGGAGGGAACACTGAAGCTTTCTTT CASNQGGNTEAFF
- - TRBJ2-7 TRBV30 TGTGCCTGGAGTGTACACGGGGGAAGCGAGCAGTACTTC CAWSVHGGSEQYF